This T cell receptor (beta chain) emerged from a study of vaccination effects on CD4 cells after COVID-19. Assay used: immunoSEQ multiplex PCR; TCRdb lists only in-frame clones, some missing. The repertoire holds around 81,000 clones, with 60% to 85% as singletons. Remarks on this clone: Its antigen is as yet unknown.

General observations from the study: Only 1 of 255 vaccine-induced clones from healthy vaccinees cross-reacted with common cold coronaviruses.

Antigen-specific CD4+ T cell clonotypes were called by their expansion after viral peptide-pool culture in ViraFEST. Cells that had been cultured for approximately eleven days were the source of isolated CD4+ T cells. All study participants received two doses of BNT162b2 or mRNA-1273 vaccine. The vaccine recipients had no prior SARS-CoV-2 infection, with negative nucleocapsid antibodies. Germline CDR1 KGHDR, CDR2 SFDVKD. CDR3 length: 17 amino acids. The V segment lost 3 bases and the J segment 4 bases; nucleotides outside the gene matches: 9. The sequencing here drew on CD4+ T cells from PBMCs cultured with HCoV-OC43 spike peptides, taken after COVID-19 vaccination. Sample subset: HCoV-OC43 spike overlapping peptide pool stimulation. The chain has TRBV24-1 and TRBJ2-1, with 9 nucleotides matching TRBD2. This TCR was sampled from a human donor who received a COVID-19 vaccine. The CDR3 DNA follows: TGTGCCACCAGTGATCGTAGCGGGGGAGTCTTATACAATGAGCAGTTCTTC. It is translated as CATSDRSGGVLYNEQFF.